These 30 T cell receptor beta chains share one sample of origin, sequenced in a study of control samples from healthy donors and cancer patients. Produced via immunoSEQ multiplex PCR; TCRdb's table is partial and in-frame only. The table records 70,000 or so clones, approximately 80% of them present only once. The specimen sequenced was blood. The receptors were sampled from a man aged 45-65 years in good health.

This chain connects TRBV10-1 to TRBJ1-2; unclear D gene. Trimming left V 2 bases short and J 5 bases short, with 9 bases between. CDR1 and CDR2 (germline): WNHNN, SYGVQD (reference sequence). CDR3 length: 13 residues. CDR3 coding DNA: TGCGCCAGCAGTGAGGAGGAGACGTATGGCTACACCTTC. This encodes CASSEEETYGYTF.

This clone was seen a handful of times. The rearrangement links TRBV27 to TRBJ1-2; D is unresolved. CDR3 length: 13 amino acids. Germline CDR1 and CDR2: MNHEY and SMNVEV (reference sequence). Trimming removed 7 bases at V and 2 bases at J, with 11 bases between. This CDR3 reads CASKREGNYGYTF. The CDR3 bases are TGTGCCAGCAAGCGGGAGGGAAACTATGGCTACACCTTC.

The J gene is TRBJ1-2, the V gene TRBV20-1; 10 nucleotides line up with TRBD1. Looked up from germline, CDR1 is DFQATT and CDR2 is SNEGSKA (reference sequence). The junction had 12 bases not matched to a gene; V was cut back by 3 bases and J by 8 bases. The CDR3 length is 15 residues. CDR3 protein: CSASPTRDRGFGYTF. CDR3 DNA: TGCAGTGCTAGTCCGACCCGGGACAGGGGATTCGGCTACACCTTC.

This chain uses TRBV9 with TRBJ1-4; D gene ambiguous. Germline V gives CDR1 SGDLS, CDR2 YYNGEE. The CDR3 is made up of 16 amino acids. V was trimmed by 2 bases and J by 7 bases, leaving 18 bases between them. The CDR3 spells CASSVDRAVRSEKLFF. DNA of the CDR3: TGTGCCAGCAGCGTGGATAGGGCCGTGAGGAGTGAAAAACTGTTTTTT.

V gene TRBV6-5 combines with J gene TRBJ1-5; 9 nucleotides match TRBD1. Unmatched junction bases numbered 7, after V lost 5 bases and J lost 8 bases. CDR1 is MNHEY and CDR2 is SVGAGI in the germline V gene. The CDR3 has 14 residues. CDR3 sequence reads: CASSLSTGGKPQHF. As DNA, the CDR3 is TGTGCCAGCAGTCTCTCGACAGGGGGTAAGCCCCAGCATTTT.

The chain recombines TRBV14 with TRBJ2-5, with D unresolved. The CDR3 sequence is 14 residues long. Trimming removed 3 bases from V and 4 bases from J, with 12 bases in between. Germline V gene lookup returns CDR1 SGHDN and CDR2 FVKESK. Here the CDR3 DNA reads TGTGCCAGCAGCCACTTCACGGGCGGAGAGACCCAGTACTTC. It codes for CASSHFTGGETQYF.

The CDR3 spells CASSYSELYEQYF. CDR3 sequence (DNA): TGTGCCAGCAGTTACTCGGAACTTTACGAGCAGTACTTC. The rearrangement links TRBV6-6 to TRBJ2-7; D gene uncertain. CDR1 and CDR2 (germline): MNHNY, SVGAGI (reference sequence). The CDR3 consists of 13 residues. V lost 0 bases and J 4 bases, leaving 7 bases between the germline ends.

This rearrangement joins TRBV19 to TRBJ1-2; no firm D call. Per the germline V gene, CDR1 is LNHDA and CDR2 is SQIVND (reference sequence). The CDR3 totals 15 residues. Deletions cut 0 bases from V and 7 bases from J, with 15 bases between. The CDR3 coding sequence is TGTGCCAGTAGTATAGATTATAGGGAAAGAGGTGGCTACACCTTC. Encoded protein: CASSIDYRERGGYTF.

The chain combines TRBV2 with TRBJ2-7; D is ambiguous. This CDR3 contains 13 residues. The V and J ends lost 6 bases and 3 bases respectively, with 12 bases between them. Per the germline V gene, CDR1 is SNHLY and CDR2 is FYNNEI. The CDR3 region is CASRGRSVYEQYF. The CDR3 DNA sequence: TGTGCCAGCAGAGGTAGGTCCGTCTACGAGCAGTACTTC.

The CDR3 DNA follows: TGTGCCAGCAGCTTAATATGGGACAGGGGAGCTTTCTTT. Translated: CASSLIWDRGAFF. The chain links TRBV7-2 to TRBJ1-1, with TRBD1 identical over 10 bases. The CDR3 is made up of 13 amino acids. With V trimmed by 2 bases and J by 10 bases, 4 bases remained unmatched. CDR1 and CDR2 (germline): SGHTA, FQGNSA.

This clone was detected only once. The chain combines TRBV11-3 with TRBJ1-2, with 9 bases aligning to TRBD1. Germline values: CDR1 SGHNT, CDR2 YENEEA. Trimming cost V 0 bases and J 8 bases; bases outside gene matches: 4. The CDR3 extends over 14 amino acids. Here the CDR3 DNA reads TGTGCCAGCAGCTTAGACGGGACAGGGCAGGGCTACACCTTC. Translation: CASSLDGTGQGYTF.

The rearrangement joins TRBV28 to TRBJ1-2; no reliable D call. The CDR3 sequence is 13 residues long. Between the trimmed V and J ends, which lost 8 bases and 8 bases, there was a span of 18 bases. Per the germline V gene, CDR1 is MDHEN and CDR2 is SYDVKM. CDR3 region: CASSAGDLMGYTF. CDR3 DNA: TGTGCCAGCTCAGCAGGTGACCTGATGGGCTACACCTTC.

V and J are TRBV13 and TRBJ2-3; no clear D gene. This CDR3 contains 13 residues. V lost 4 bases and J lost 5, with 10 bases in between. Per germline, CDR1 PRHDT and CDR2 FYEKMQ (reference sequence). CDR3 nucleotides: TGTGCCAGCAGCTCTCCCGAAAGAGATACGCAGTATTTT. This sequence encodes CASSSPERDTQYF.

A few counts support this clone. The gene calls are TRBV6-5 and TRBJ2-1, with 7 bases that match TRBD2. The CDR3 runs 14 residues. Germline V gene sequence: CDR1 MNHEY, CDR2 SVGAGI. Trimming removed 6 bases from V and 10 bases from J; junction bases left unmatched: 12. The CDR3 DNA sequence: TGTGCCAGCAGGGGAGGGACGCCCGCCGGGGAGCAGTTCTTC. Residues: CASRGGTPAGEQFF.

This clone occurred once. The rearrangement uses TRBV7-3 and TRBJ2-5, with TRBD2 matching 9 bases. In germline, CDR1 is SGHTA, CDR2 FQGTGA. This CDR3 has 14 residues. V was pared by 3 bases and J by 4 bases, with 3 bases of the junction left unmatched. In DNA, the CDR3 is TGTGCCAGCAGCTTTGGCGGGAGGGGAGAGACCCAGTACTTC. It yields the protein CASSFGGRGETQYF.

The rearrangement joins TRBV4-3 to TRBJ1-1; no firm D call. The CDR3 is made up of 13 amino acids. Trimming removed 0 bases from V and 7 bases from J, with 9 bases in between. The germline V gene encodes CDR1 LGHNA and CDR2 YSLEER. The CDR3 here is CASSQEDRFEAFF. DNA for the CDR3: TGCGCCAGCAGCCAAGAAGACCGTTTTGAAGCTTTCTTT.

This rearrangement joins TRBV7-6 to TRBJ2-1; unclear D gene. V was cut by 1 base and J by 5 bases, with 6 bases left in between. Germline CDR1 reads SGHVS; CDR2 reads FNYEAQ. The length of the CDR3 is 13 residues. The CDR3 spells CASSLVVDNEQFF. CDR3 DNA: TGTGCCAGCAGCTTAGTGGTGGACAATGAGCAGTTCTTC. Complete variable domain (other parts from reference TRBV7-6 and TRBJ2-1): GAGVSQSPRYKVTKRGQDVALRCDPISGHVSLYWYRQALGQGPEFLTYFNYEAQQDKSGLPNDRFSAERPEGSISTLTIQRTEQRDSAMYRCASSLVVDNEQFFGPGTRLTVL.

The rearrangement links TRBV15 to TRBJ1-6, with D unclear. CDR1 is LNHNV, CDR2 YYDKDF, per germline (reference sequence). V was pared by 5 bases and J by 7 bases, with 15 bases between. The CDR3 has 15 amino acids. For the CDR3, the DNA is TGTGCCACCAGCTGGGAGAGGGCGGCGAATTCACCCCTCCACTTT. It is translated as CATSWERAANSPLHF.

The V gene is TRBV14, the J gene TRBJ1-3, with 7 bases matching TRBD1. The CDR3 runs 18 residues. The V gene end was trimmed by 6 bases and the J gene end by 4 bases; junction bases not matched to a gene: 18. CDR1 and CDR2 from the germline V gene are SGHDN and FVKESK. The CDR3 region has the DNA TGTGCCAGCAGTCCTACATCTTTCGGGACAGTATCAGGAAACACCATATATTTT. It encodes CASSPTSFGTVSGNTIYF.

This clone appeared once. The chain links TRBV7-2 to TRBJ2-5; 7 bases are shared with TRBD2. Trimming took 5 bases from V and 1 from J; bases not matched to a gene: 4. The CDR3 contains 14 residues. Germline V gene data show CDR1 as SGHTA and CDR2 as FQGNSA. CDR3 residues: CASSVTSAQETQYF. The CDR3, as DNA: TGTGCCAGCAGCGTTACTAGCGCCCAAGAGACCCAGTACTTC.

V is TRBV7-2 and J is TRBJ2-3; 16 nucleotides match TRBD2. V trimming: 3 bases; J trimming: 2 bases; junction bases outside the gene matches: 2. The CDR3 length is 17 residues. Germline CDR1 SGHTA, CDR2 FQGNSA. The CDR3: CASSFGTSGRVTDTQYF. CDR3 DNA sequence: TGTGCCAGCAGCTTCGGGACTAGCGGGAGGGTCACAGATACGCAGTATTTT.

This clone has a handful of counts. This chain joins TRBV20-1 and TRBJ2-7, with a weak D call TRBD2 (6 bases). CDR1 is DFQATT, CDR2 SNEGSKA, per germline (reference sequence). The CDR3 is 15 residues long. V was trimmed by 3 bases and J by 3 bases, leaving 18 bases between them. In DNA, the CDR3 is TGCAGTGCTAGTGAACCGCGGGGCCGTTTCTACGAGCAGTACTTC. Translating it yields CSASEPRGRFYEQYF.

The chain uses TRBV19 and TRBJ2-1, with 14 bases lining up with TRBD2. Germline CDR1 is LNHDA and CDR2 is SQIVND (reference sequence). The CDR3 has 15 amino acids. V gave up 5 bases and J gave up 7 bases; unmatched junction bases: 4. DNA of the CDR3: TGTGCCAGTAGTTCGGGACTAGCGGGAGAAAATGAGCAGTTCTTC. Residues: CASSSGLAGENEQFF.

This clone was counted between two and nine times. J is TRBJ1-5 and V is TRBV24-1; TRBD1 matches at 9 bases. The CDR3 sequence is 15 residues long. CDR1 is KGHDR, CDR2 SFDVKD, per germline. With 3 bases clipped from V and 4 bases from J, the junction kept 3 bases outside the gene matches. The CDR3 DNA is TGTGCCACCAGTGATGCGGACAGGGGAAATCAGCCCCAGCATTTT. Its translation is CATSDADRGNQPQHF.

This chain connects TRBV29-1 to TRBJ1-3, with a tentative D call TRBD1 (6 bases). Germline V gives CDR1 SQVTM, CDR2 ANQGSEA. Trimming took off 2 bases at V and 3 bases at J, with 11 bases between the two ends. This CDR3 contains 14 residues. In DNA form, the CDR3 reads TGCAGCGTTGAACAGGGGTTGGATGGAAACACCATATATTTT. Its protein product is CSVEQGLDGNTIYF.

This chain connects TRBV30 to TRBJ2-1; TRBD2 might be the D (5 bases). The V end lost 3 bases, the J end lost 10 bases, and 13 bases lay between the germline ends. The CDR3 spans 12 residues. Germline CDR1 GTSNPN, CDR2 SVGIG (reference sequence). CDR3 nucleotides: TGTGCCTGGAGCAAACTAGATCAGGAGCAGTTCTTC. As protein: CAWSKLDQEQFF. Combining the CDR3 with reference TRBV30 and TRBJ2-1 gives the whole variable domain SQTIHQWPATLVQPVGSPLSLECTVEGTSNPNLYWYRQAAGRGLQLLFYSVGIGQISSEVPQNLSASRPQDRQFILSSKKLLLSDSGFYLCAWSKLDQEQFFGPGTRLTVL.

J is TRBJ1-5 and V is TRBV3-1 (or the pseudogene TRBV3-2); D ambiguous. V lost 4 bases, J lost 3 bases, and 13 bases lay in between. The germline V gene encodes CDR1 LGHDT and CDR2 YNNKEL (reference sequence). The length of the CDR3 is 15 residues. CDR3 in amino acids: CASSRGRSPNQPQHF. The CDR3 coding sequence is TGTGCCAGCAGCCGCGGGCGGTCCCCCAATCAGCCCCAGCATTTT.

Here the CDR3 reads CASSRSGPSYNEQFF. Here the CDR3 DNA reads TGTGCCAGCAGCCGCAGCGGGCCTTCCTACAATGAGCAGTTCTTC. The rearrangement joins TRBV11-3 to TRBJ2-1; perhaps TRBD2 as D (6 bases). The CDR3 length is 15 residues. Germline V gene data show CDR1 as SGHNT and CDR2 as YENEEA. V was pared by 5 bases and J by 1 base, with 12 bases between.

The chain carries TRBV3-1 (or the pseudogene TRBV3-2) and TRBJ2-2; 8 nucleotides match TRBD2. Germline loops: CDR1 LGHDT, CDR2 YNNKEL (reference sequence). V lost 3 bases and J lost 4; bases outside the gene matches: 7. The CDR3 loop spans 16 amino acids. The CDR3 DNA is TGTGCCAGCAGCCACCCGACTAGCGTAATCACCGGGGAGCTGTTTTTT. It specifies CASSHPTSVITGELFF.

The chain links TRBV6-6 to TRBJ2-1, with 7 bases lining up with TRBD2. The CDR3 length is 14 residues. With 7 bases clipped from V and 5 bases from J, the junction kept 8 bases outside the gene matches. Germline V lookup: CDR1 MNHNY, CDR2 SVGAGI (reference sequence). CDR3 in amino acids: CASTGTSVNNEQFF. CDR3 nucleotide sequence: TGTGCCAGCACCGGAACTAGCGTAAACAATGAGCAGTTCTTC.